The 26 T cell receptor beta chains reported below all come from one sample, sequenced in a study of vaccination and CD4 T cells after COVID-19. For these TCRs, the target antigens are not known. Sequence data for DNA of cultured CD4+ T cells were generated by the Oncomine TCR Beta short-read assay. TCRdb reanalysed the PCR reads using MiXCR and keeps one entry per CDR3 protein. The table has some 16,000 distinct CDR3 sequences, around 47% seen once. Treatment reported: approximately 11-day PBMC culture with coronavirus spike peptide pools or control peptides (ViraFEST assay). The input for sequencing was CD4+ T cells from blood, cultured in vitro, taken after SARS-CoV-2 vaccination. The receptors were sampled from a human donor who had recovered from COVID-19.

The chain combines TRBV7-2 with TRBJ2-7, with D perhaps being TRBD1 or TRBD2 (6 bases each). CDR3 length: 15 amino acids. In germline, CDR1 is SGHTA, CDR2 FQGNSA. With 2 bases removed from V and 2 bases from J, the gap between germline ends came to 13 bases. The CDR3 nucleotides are TGTGCCAGCAGCTTAAATGGGGGGCGTACCTACGAGCAGTACTTC. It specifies CASSLNGGRTYEQYF.

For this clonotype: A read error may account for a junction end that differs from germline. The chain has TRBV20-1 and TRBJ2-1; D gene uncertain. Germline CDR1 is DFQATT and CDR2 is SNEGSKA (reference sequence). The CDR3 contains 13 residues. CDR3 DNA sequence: TGCAGTGCTAAACAAAACTCCGACAATGAGCAGTTCTTC. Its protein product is CSAKQNSDNEQFF.

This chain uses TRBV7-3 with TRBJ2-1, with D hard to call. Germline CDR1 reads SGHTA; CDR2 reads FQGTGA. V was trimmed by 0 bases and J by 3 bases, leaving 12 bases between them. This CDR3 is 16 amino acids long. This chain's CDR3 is CASSLTSSRFYNEQFF. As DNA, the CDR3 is TGTGCCAGCAGCTTAACTAGCAGCCGATTCTACAATGAGCAGTTCTTC.

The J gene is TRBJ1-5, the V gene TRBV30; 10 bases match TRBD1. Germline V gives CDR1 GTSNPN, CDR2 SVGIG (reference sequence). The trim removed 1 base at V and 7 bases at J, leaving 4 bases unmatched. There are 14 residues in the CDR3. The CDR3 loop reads CAWSARDRGQPQHF. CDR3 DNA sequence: TGTGCCTGGAGTGCTCGGGACAGGGGCCAGCCCCAGCATTTT. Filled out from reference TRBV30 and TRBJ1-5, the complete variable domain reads SQTIHQWPATLVQPVGSPLSLECTVEGTSNPNLYWYRQAAGRGLQLLFYSVGIGQISSEVPQNLSASRPQDRQFILSSKKLLLSDSGFYLCAWSARDRGQPQHFGDGTRLSIL.

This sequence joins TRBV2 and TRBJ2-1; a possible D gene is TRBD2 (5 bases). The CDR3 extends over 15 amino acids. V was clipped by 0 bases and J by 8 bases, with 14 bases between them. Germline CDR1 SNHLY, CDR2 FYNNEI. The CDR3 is CASSEALGWDDEQFF. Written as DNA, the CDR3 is TGTGCCAGCAGTGAAGCACTAGGCTGGGATGATGAGCAGTTCTTC.

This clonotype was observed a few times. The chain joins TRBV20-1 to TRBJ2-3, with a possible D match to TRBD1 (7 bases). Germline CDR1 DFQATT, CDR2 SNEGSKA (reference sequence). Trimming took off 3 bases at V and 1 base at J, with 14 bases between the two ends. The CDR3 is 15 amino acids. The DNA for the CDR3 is TGCAGTGCTAGGAGACAGGGAGGTGGCACAGATACGCAGTATTTT. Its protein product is CSARRQGGGTDTQYF.

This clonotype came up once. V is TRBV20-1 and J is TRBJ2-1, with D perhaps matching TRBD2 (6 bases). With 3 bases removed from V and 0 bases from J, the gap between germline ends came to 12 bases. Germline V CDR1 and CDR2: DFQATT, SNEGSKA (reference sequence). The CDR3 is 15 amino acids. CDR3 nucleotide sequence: TGCAGTGCTAGTGGGGGGAGCTTCTCCTACAATGAGCAGTTCTTC. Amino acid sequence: CSASGGSFSYNEQFF.

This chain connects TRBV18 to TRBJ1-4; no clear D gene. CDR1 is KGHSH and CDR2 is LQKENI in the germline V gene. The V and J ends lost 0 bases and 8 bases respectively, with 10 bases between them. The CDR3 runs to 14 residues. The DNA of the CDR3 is TGTGCCAGCTCACCACCGTGGGCTGAGGAAAAACTGTTTTTT. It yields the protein CASSPPWAEEKLFF.

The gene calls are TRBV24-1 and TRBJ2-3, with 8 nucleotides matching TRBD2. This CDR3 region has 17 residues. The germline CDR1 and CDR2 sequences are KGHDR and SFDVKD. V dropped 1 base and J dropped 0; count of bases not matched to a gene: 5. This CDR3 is CATSDFFGRDSTDTQYF. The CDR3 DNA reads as TGTGCCACCAGTGATTTTTTCGGGAGGGACAGCACAGATACGCAGTATTTT.

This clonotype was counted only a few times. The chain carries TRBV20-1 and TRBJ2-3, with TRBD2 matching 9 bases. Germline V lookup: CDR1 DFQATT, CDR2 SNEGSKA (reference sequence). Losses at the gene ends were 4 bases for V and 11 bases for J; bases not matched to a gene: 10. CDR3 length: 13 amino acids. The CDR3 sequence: CSAIVAGEIVQYF. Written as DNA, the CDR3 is TGCAGTGCTATTGTAGCGGGAGAAATAGTGCAGTATTTT.

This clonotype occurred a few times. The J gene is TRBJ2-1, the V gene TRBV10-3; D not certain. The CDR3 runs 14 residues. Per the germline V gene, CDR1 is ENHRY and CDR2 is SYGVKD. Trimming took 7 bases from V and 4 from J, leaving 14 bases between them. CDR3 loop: CAIMSAAPYNEQFF. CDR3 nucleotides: TGTGCCATCATGAGTGCGGCCCCGTACAATGAGCAGTTCTTC.

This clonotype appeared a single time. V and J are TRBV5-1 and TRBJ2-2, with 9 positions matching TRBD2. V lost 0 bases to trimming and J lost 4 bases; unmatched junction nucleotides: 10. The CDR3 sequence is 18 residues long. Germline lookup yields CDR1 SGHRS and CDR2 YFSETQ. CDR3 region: CASSLDRREGPGTGELFF. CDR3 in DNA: TGCGCCAGCAGCTTGGATCGGCGGGAGGGCCCCGGCACCGGGGAGCTGTTTTTT.

The CDR3 DNA reads TGTGCCAGCAGCTTAGTTCTCACTCTAGCCAAAAACATTCAGTACTTC. It translates to CASSLVLTLAKNIQYF. This rearrangement joins TRBV11-2 to TRBJ2-4; D is ambiguous. CDR3 length: 16 residues. V was shortened by 1 base and J by 0 bases, with 10 bases between the two germline ends. Germline loops: CDR1 SGHAT, CDR2 FQNNGV.

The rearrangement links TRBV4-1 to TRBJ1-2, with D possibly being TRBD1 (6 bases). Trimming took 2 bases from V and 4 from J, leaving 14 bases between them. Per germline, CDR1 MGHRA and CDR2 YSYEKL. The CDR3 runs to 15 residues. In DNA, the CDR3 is TGCGCCAGCAGCCAACCTATACAGGGACTCTATGGCTACACCTTC. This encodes CASSQPIQGLYGYTF.

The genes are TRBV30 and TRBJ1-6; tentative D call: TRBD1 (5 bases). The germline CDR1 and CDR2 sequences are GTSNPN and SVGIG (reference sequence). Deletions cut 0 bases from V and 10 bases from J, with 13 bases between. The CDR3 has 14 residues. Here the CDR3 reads CAWSVWQGESPLHF. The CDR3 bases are TGTGCCTGGAGTGTGTGGCAGGGAGAATCACCCCTCCACTTT.

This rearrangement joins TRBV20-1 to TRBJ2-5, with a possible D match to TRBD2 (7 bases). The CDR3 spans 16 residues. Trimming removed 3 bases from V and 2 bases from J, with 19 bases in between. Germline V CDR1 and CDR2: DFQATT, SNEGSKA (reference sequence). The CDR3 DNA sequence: TGCAGTGCTAGGCCTGGGAGGGGGAAGAGGCAAGAGACCCAGTACTTC. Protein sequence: CSARPGRGKRQETQYF.

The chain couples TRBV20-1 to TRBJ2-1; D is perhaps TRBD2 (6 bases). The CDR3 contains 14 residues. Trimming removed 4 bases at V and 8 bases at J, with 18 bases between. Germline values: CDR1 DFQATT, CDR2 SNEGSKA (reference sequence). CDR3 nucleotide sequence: TGCAGTGCTACGACTAGTTTGTTACTCGATGAGCAGTTCTTC. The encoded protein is CSATTSLLLDEQFF.

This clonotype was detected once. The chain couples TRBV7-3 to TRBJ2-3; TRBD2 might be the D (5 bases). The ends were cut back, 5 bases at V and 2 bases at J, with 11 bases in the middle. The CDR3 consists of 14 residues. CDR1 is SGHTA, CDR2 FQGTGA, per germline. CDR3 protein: CASSLGRDTDTQYF. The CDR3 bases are TGTGCCAGCAGCCTCGGACGGGACACAGATACGCAGTATTTT.

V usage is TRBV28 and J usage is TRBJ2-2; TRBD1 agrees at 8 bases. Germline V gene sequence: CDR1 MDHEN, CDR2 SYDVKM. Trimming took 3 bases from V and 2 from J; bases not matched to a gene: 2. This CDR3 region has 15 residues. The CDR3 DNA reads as TGTGCCAGCAGTTTCAGGGGGCCCAACACCGGGGAGCTGTTTTTT. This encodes CASSFRGPNTGELFF.

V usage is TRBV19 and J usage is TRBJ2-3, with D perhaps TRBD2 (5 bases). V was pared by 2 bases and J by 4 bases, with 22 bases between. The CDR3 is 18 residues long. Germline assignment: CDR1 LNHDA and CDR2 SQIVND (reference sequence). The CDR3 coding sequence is TGTGCCAGTAGTATATGGGAGAAGGACGACGGAACCGCAGATACGCAGTATTTT. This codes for CASSIWEKDDGTADTQYF. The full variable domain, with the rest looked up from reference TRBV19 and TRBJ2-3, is DGGITQSPKYLFRKEGQNVTLSCEQNLNHDAMYWYRQDPGQGLRLIYYSQIVNDFQKGDIAEGYSVSREKKESFPLTVTSAQKNPTAFYLCASSIWEKDDGTADTQYFGPGTRLTVL.

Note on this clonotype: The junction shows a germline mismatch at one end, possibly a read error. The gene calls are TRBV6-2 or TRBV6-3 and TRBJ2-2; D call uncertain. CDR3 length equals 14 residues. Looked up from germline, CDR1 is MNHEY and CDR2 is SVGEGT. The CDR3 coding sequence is TGTGCTAGCAGCGATACAGAAGCCACCGGGGAGCTGTTTTTT. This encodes CASSDTEATGELFF.

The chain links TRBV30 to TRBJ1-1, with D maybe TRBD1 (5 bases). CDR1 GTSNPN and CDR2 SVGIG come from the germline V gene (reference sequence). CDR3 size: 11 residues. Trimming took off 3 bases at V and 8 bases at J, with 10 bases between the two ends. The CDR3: CAWRGDGEAFF. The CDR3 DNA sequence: TGTGCCTGGAGGGGGGATGGGGAAGCTTTCTTT.

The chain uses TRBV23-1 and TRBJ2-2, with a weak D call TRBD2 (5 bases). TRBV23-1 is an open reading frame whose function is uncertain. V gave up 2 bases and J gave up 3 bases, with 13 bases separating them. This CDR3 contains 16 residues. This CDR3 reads CASSQGKRSDTGELFF. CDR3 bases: TGCGCCAGCAGTCAAGGGAAGCGGAGTGACACCGGGGAGCTGTTTTTT.

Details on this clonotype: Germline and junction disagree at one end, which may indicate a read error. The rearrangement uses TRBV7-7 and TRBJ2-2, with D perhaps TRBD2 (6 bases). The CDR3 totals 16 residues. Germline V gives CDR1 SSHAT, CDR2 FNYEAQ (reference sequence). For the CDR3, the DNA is TGTGCTAGCAGCTTAGCGGTTGCGGGTAGGGCCGGGGAGCTGTTTTTT. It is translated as CASSLAVAGRAGELFF.

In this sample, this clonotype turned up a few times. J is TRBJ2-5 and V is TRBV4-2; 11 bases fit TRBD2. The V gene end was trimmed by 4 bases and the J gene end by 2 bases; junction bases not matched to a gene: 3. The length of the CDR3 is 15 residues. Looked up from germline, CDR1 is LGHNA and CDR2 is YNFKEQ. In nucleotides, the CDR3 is TGTGCCAGCAGCCGGGGACTAGCGGTACAAGAGACCCAGTACTTC. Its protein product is CASSRGLAVQETQYF.

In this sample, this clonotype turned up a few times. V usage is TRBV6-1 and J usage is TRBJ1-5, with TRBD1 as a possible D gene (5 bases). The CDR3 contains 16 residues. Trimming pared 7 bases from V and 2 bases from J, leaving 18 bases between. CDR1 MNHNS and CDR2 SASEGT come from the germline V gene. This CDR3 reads CASTRWATERNQPQHF. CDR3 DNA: TGTGCCAGCACCCGTTGGGCGACAGAGCGCAATCAGCCCCAGCATTTT.